The rows below give T cell receptor beta chains drawn from one sample of a study of T cell responses to AZD1222 COVID-19 vaccine. Sequencing was performed with immunoSEQ multiplex PCR; in TCRdb, only in-frame clones are kept and a portion is missing. The sample lists some 140,000 clones; 70% to 90% were seen once. The specimen comprised peripheral blood, sampled on day 0 of MenACWY control vaccination. These receptors were obtained from an adult in good health. The CDR3 runs from the conserved cysteine through the conserved F or W. The D gene is left open where the match is weak. Clone size is stated in some rows and not others, as once, few, many or a class when expanded.

NA,TRBD2,TRBJ2-1,TRBV24-1,TGTGCCACCAGTGACCCGAGCGGGAGCGGTCGGAGGAATGAGCAGTTCTTC,CATSDPSGSGRRNEQFF
NA,NA,TRBJ1-2,TRBV2,TGTGCCAGCAGTGAACAGTTCATATCCCTTGGGGGCTACACCTTC,CASSEQFISLGGYTF
NA,NA,TRBJ1-4,TRBV20-1,TGCAGTGCTAGAGACGGAGAAAAACTGTTTTTT,CSARDGEKLFF
NA,NA,TRBJ1-2,TRBV6-2/TRBV6-3,TGTGCCAGCAGTTACTCTACCGTTAACTATGGCTACACCTTC,CASSYSTVNYGYTF
once,NA,TRBJ2-5,TRBV11-2,TGTGCCAGCAGTTCATTCATCCAAGAGACCCAGTACTTC,CASSSFIQETQYF
NA,NA,TRBJ1-4,TRBV19,TGTGCCAGTAGTACCAAAGGGGTAGGAAATGAAAAACTGTTTTTT,CASSTKGVGNEKLFF
NA,TRBD2,TRBJ2-7,TRBV6-1,TGTGCCAGCAGTTTCGGGACTAGCCCCCACGAGCAGTACTTC,CASSFGTSPHEQYF
NA,NA,TRBJ1-2,TRBV7-9,TGTGCCAGCAGCTTCGATCGCCGGGGCAGTGGCTACACCTTC,CASSFDRRGSGYTF
NA,TRBD1,TRBJ2-7,TRBV6-6,TGTGCCAGCAGCTCCCGGACAGGGCAGGGCTACGAGCAGTACTTC,CASSSRTGQGYEQYF
many,NA,TRBJ1-5,TRBV19,TGTGCCAGTAGTCCGGGCCTCTATAGCAATCAGCCCCAGCATTTT,CASSPGLYSNQPQHF
NA,NA,TRBJ1-4,TRBV18,TGTGCCAGCGCACCTCAGGGCTTTTCTAATGAAAAACTGTTTTTT,CASAPQGFSNEKLFF
NA,NA,TRBJ2-7,TRBV18,TGTGCCAGCTCACCATCGGCGAGCTCCTACGAGCAGTACTTC,CASSPSASSYEQYF
NA,TRBD1,TRBJ1-2,TRBV28,TGTGCCAGCAGCTCAACCGGGACAGGGTTTCGCTACACCTTC,CASSSTGTGFRYTF
NA,TRBD1,TRBJ1-1,TRBV13,TGTGCCAGCAGCCGACTTAAGGCAGGGGGTTCGAGGAACACTGAAGCTTTCTTT,CASSRLKAGGSRNTEAFF
NA,NA,TRBJ1-1,TRBV19,TGTGCCAGTGAACGGACGGCCGTAGACACTGAAGCTTTCTTT,CASERTAVDTEAFF
NA,NA,TRBJ2-1,TRBV5-1,TGCGCCAGCAGCTTTACGGGGTCAACTACCAATGAGCAGTTCTTC,CASSFTGSTTNEQFF
NA,NA,TRBJ1-1,TRBV11-3,TGTGCCAGCAGCTTAGCGGTGGACACTGAAGCTTTCTTT,CASSLAVDTEAFF
NA,NA,TRBJ2-7,TRBV7-9,TGTGCCAGCAGTCGGGAGTGTATCCTCACCCCAACCTACGAGCAGTACTTC,CASSRECILTPTYEQYF
once,NA,TRBJ2-1,TRBV6-5,TGTGCCAGCAGTTTTAGACAGACGAATAATGAGCAGTTCTTC,CASSFRQTNNEQFF
NA,NA,TRBJ1-2,TRBV3-1/TRBV3-2,TGTGCCAGCAGCCAGCAGGGCCACTATGGCTACACCTTC,CASSQQGHYGYTF
once,TRBD1,TRBJ1-1,TRBV6-5,TGTGCCAGCAGTAGGACAGGGGGGAACACTGAAGCTTTCTTT,CASSRTGGNTEAFF
NA,TRBD1,TRBJ1-2,TRBV9,TGTGCCAGCAGCCGCACAGGGGGCGAATTAGATAGCTATGGCTACACCTTC,CASSRTGGELDSYGYTF
NA,NA,TRBJ1-1,TRBV7-8,TGTGCCAGCGCGGGTCTAACGTCCGACGGAACTGAAGCTTTCTTT,CASAGLTSDGTEAFF
NA,NA,TRBJ2-3,TRBV2,TGTGCCAGCAGTGAGCTACCGGGACGTAACACAGATACGCAGTATTTT,CASSELPGRNTDTQYF
NA,NA,TRBJ2-7,TRBV11-3,TGTGCCAGCAGCTTAGAGAACAGGGAGGCTTACGAGCAGTACTTC,CASSLENREAYEQYF
once,TRBD1,TRBJ2-2,TRBV10-1,TGCGCCAGGGAAAGACTGGGACAGGGGGAAGTCGGGGAGCTGTTTTTT,CARERLGQGEVGELFF
NA,TRBD1,TRBJ1-5,TRBV2,TGTGCCAGCAGCCCCGGACAGGGCCACTCCAGCAATCAGCCCCAGCATTTT,CASSPGQGHSSNQPQHF
once,NA,TRBJ2-4,TRBV5-8,TGTGCCAGCACCGCGGATGGGCTAGCCAAAAACATTCAGTACTTC,CASTADGLAKNIQYF
NA,NA,TRBJ1-3,TRBV5-1,TGCGCCAGCAGCCCGGGGGCAACTTTATCCACGGGAAACACCATATATTTT,CASSPGATLSTGNTIYF
few,TRBD1,TRBJ1-5,TRBV7-9,TGTGCCAGCAGCACAGGGGGCGGGGGCAATCAGCCCCAGCATTTT,CASSTGGGGNQPQHF
NA,TRBD1,TRBJ1-6,TRBV10-3,TGTGCCATCAGTGAGTCGTACAGGGGGAATAATTCACCCCTCCACTTT,CAISESYRGNNSPLHF
NA,TRBD2,TRBJ2-3,TRBV11-3,TGTGCCAGCAGCCCAGGGACTAGCGGGGGCCACACAGATACGCAGTATTTT,CASSPGTSGGHTDTQYF
NA,NA,TRBJ2-7,TRBV6-5,TGTGCCAGCAGGCACCTTGGGGAACTGGAGCAGTACTTC,CASRHLGELEQYF
NA,TRBD2,TRBJ2-1,TRBV11-1,TGTGCCAGCAGCTTAACTAGCGCGAATGAGCAGTTCTTC,CASSLTSANEQFF
NA,NA,TRBJ1-5,TRBV7-3,TGTGCCAGCAGCACCGGCCCTAATCAGCCCCAGCATTTT,CASSTGPNQPQHF
NA,NA,TRBJ1-2,TRBV7-2,TGTGCCAGCAGATCCGACACCGGGGACTTGGGGGGCTATGGCTACACCTTC,CASRSDTGDLGGYGYTF
NA,NA,TRBJ2-5,TRBV29-1,TGCAGCGTTGGACGGAGAGGGGAGACCCAGTACTTC,CSVGRRGETQYF
NA,NA,TRBJ2-2,TRBV15,TGTGCCACCAGCAGAGAGGGGCTAGCCGGCACCGGGGAGCTGTTTTTT,CATSREGLAGTGELFF
NA,NA,TRBJ1-2,TRBV10-3,TGTGCCATCAACCCGGAGGTGGACTATGGCTACACCTTC,CAINPEVDYGYTF
NA,NA,TRBJ2-6,TRBV11-2,TGTGCCAGCAGCTTAGATCCGATGAGCTCTGGGGCCAACGTCCTGACTTTC,CASSLDPMSSGANVLTF
few,NA,TRBJ1-2,TRBV28,TGTGCCACCATTGTATCTAACTATGGCTACACCTTC,CATIVSNYGYTF
NA,NA,TRBJ2-3,TRBV5-5,TGTGCCAGCAGCGGACGGACAGTATACAGCACAGATACGCAGTATTTT,CASSGRTVYSTDTQYF
NA,TRBD1,TRBJ1-2,TRBV28,TGTGCCAGCAGACTGACAGGGGGCGGATCTGGCTACACCTTC,CASRLTGGGSGYTF
NA,TRBD1,TRBJ2-3,TRBV24-1,TGTGCCACCAGCCCCTTGACAGGGGGCGCGACAGATACGCAGTATTTT,CATSPLTGGATDTQYF
NA,NA,TRBJ1-4,TRBV18,TGTGCCAGCTCACCAAGGGTGTCTAATGAAAAACTGTTTTTT,CASSPRVSNEKLFF
NA,TRBD2,TRBJ2-7,TRBV5-1,TGCGCCAGCAGCTTGGTTGCGGCGGGGGACTACGAGCAGTACTTC,CASSLVAAGDYEQYF
NA,NA,TRBJ2-5,TRBV19,TGTGCCAGTAGTCCGCTGAGGGAAACGGAGACCCAGTACTTC,CASSPLRETETQYF
NA,NA,TRBJ1-5,TRBV3-1/TRBV3-2,TGTGCCAGCAGCCACCTAGCCGGGGGCGATAGACAGCCCCAGCATTTT,CASSHLAGGDRQPQHF
few,NA,TRBJ1-6,TRBV28,TGTGCCAGCAGCTCAGGCGGGACTCCGCTAAATAATTCACCCCTCCACTTT,CASSSGGTPLNNSPLHF
NA,NA,TRBJ1-4,TRBV21-1,TGTGCCAGCAGCCTACACGCAGGGGGTGTTAGGTCCTCGAGGAAGCCCCGCGAAAAACTGTTTTTT,CASSLHAGGVRSSRKPREKLFF
NA,NA,TRBJ1-3,TRBV19,TGTGCCAGTAGGCCGCTTGGGGAAAACACCATATATTTT,CASRPLGENTIYF
NA,TRBD1,TRBJ2-1,TRBV5-1,TGCGCCAGCAGCTTGGGACGGGACGGACAGGGGTTACCCTACAATGAGCAGTTCTTC,CASSLGRDGQGLPYNEQFF
NA,NA,TRBJ2-7,TRBV9,TGTGCCAGCAGCGTTGGAGGGCCCCTCTACGAGCAGTACTTC,CASSVGGPLYEQYF
NA,NA,TRBJ1-6,TRBV5-4,TGTGCCAGCAGATTGACCCTTAGCTCCTATAATTCACCCCTCCACTTT,CASRLTLSSYNSPLHF